Listed here are 32 T cell receptor beta chains from one sample, sequenced in a study of early T cells in non-severe SARS-CoV-2 infection. TCRdb itself ran the 5' RACE reads through MiXCR, one entry per CDR3 protein. The repertoire includes tens of thousands of distinct CDR3 sequences, more than 7% of them detected once, and more than 3% sits in the top ten. Material: whole blood. These TCRs come from an adult who was a healthcare worker with PCR-confirmed SARS-CoV-2 infection or an uninfected control (not recorded which).

This clonotype occurred a few times. This rearrangement joins TRBV20-1 to TRBJ2-2; D ambiguous. This CDR3 is built from 12 residues. The ends were cut back, 4 bases at V and 8 bases at J, with 11 bases in the middle. Germline CDR1 is DFQATT and CDR2 is SNEGSKA (reference sequence). CDR3 nucleotide sequence: TGCAGTGCTACCCCCCCCACAGGGGAGCTGTTTTTT. Its protein product is CSATPPTGELFF.

The chain carries TRBV5-1 and TRBJ2-2; tentative D call: TRBD2 (5 bases). Germline V gives CDR1 SGHRS, CDR2 YFSETQ. Trimming pared 5 bases from V and 6 bases from J, leaving 23 bases between. This CDR3 is built from 17 residues. This CDR3 is CASSPLATPGSAGELFF. DNA of the CDR3: TGCGCCAGCAGTCCTTTAGCGACCCCAGGATCAGCCGGGGAGCTGTTTTTT.

This clonotype showed up many times. The chain couples TRBV28 to TRBJ2-6, with D maybe TRBD1 (6 bases). This CDR3 is built from 13 residues. The germline V gene encodes CDR1 MDHEN and CDR2 SYDVKM. The V gene lost 9 bases and the J gene lost 4 bases, with 10 bases spanning the gap. The CDR3 loop is CASWTAGANVLTF. The CDR3 bases are TGTGCCAGTTGGACAGCCGGGGCCAACGTCCTGACTTTC.

This clonotype was seen at least ten times. The gene calls are TRBV28 and TRBJ2-1, with TRBD2 matching over 8 bases. Germline lookup yields CDR1 MDHEN and CDR2 SYDVKM. V lost 5 bases, J lost 2 bases, and 11 bases stayed unmatched. CDR3 length equals 17 residues. CDR3 amino acids: CASSETSAASPYNEQFF. The CDR3 nucleotides read TGTGCCAGCAGTGAGACTAGCGCGGCAAGCCCCTACAATGAGCAGTTCTTC.

This chain's CDR3 is CASSFTTNAYEQYF. The CDR3 DNA follows: TGTGCCAGCAGCTTCACGACTAATGCCTACGAGCAGTACTTC. The V gene is TRBV7-6, the J gene TRBJ2-7, with D possibly TRBD2 on 5 matching bases. The germline V gene has CDR1 SGHVS and CDR2 FNYEAQ. Trimming took off 3 bases at V and 2 bases at J, with 11 bases between the two ends. The CDR3 totals 14 residues.

The chain has TRBV7-9 and TRBJ2-7; no reliable D call. CDR1 and CDR2 from the germline V gene are SEHNR and FQNEAQ (reference sequence). Between the trimmed V and J ends, which lost 1 base and 0 bases, there was a span of 7 bases. CDR3 length: 14 amino acids. CDR3 DNA sequence: TGTGCCAGCAGCTTAGGGGCCCACTCCTACGAGCAGTACTTC. Its protein product is CASSLGAHSYEQYF.

This clonotype occurred many times. V usage is TRBV2 and J usage is TRBJ1-5, with D possibly being TRBD1 (6 bases). CDR3 length equals 14 residues. Germline assignment: CDR1 SNHLY and CDR2 FYNNEI. Trimming stripped 8 bases from V and 0 bases from J, with 11 bases between. This CDR3 reads CASGTSNSNQPQHF. CDR3 coding DNA: TGTGCCAGCGGGACATCTAATAGCAATCAGCCCCAGCATTTT.

There are many counts of this clonotype. The genes are TRBV29-1 and TRBJ2-1, with TRBD2 matching 7 bases. CDR1 and CDR2 from the germline V gene are SQVTM and ANQGSEA. The ends lost 3 bases at V and 7 bases at J; junction bases unmatched: 6. The CDR3 is made up of 13 amino acids. The CDR3 DNA sequence: TGCAGCGTTGATGTGGGAGGGTCGAATGAGCAGTTCTTC. Its protein product is CSVDVGGSNEQFF.

The chain uses TRBV7-3 and TRBJ2-1; maybe TRBD1 (5 bases). The CDR3 spans 14 residues. The V and J ends lost 4 bases and 7 bases respectively, with 14 bases between them. Germline V gene data show CDR1 as SGHTA and CDR2 as FQGTGA. CDR3 amino acids: CASSSGSAGNEQFF. Written as DNA, the CDR3 is TGTGCCAGCAGCTCAGGATCAGCAGGGAATGAGCAGTTCTTC.

This clonotype was counted only a few times. The chain uses TRBV25-1 and TRBJ2-3; D is uncertain. Germline-derived CDR1 and CDR2 are MGHDK and SYGVNS. CDR3 size: 14 residues. V lost 1 base to trimming and J lost 6 bases, with 11 bases between them. In nucleotides, the CDR3 is TGTGCCAGCAGTGAATTCTCATTGGAGGATACGCAGTATTTT. Its translation is CASSEFSLEDTQYF.

The sample holds many counts of this clonotype. This rearrangement joins TRBV2 to TRBJ1-1; tentative D call: TRBD1 (5 bases). The CDR3 sequence is 15 residues long. With 8 bases removed from V and 1 base from J, the gap between germline ends came to 17 bases. Germline CDR1 and CDR2: SNHLY and FYNNEI. The CDR3 nucleotides are TGTGCCAGCGGGATGGGGATTCAGGGGAACACTGAAGCTTTCTTT. It codes for CASGMGIQGNTEAFF.

There are many counts of this clonotype. This chain uses TRBV11-2 with TRBJ2-7; perhaps TRBD2 as D (6 bases). CDR1 SGHAT and CDR2 FQNNGV come from the germline V gene. The CDR3 covers 14 residues. Trimming cost V 5 bases and J 4 bases, with 15 bases left between them. The CDR3 sequence: CASSPAGSRYEQYF. The CDR3 region has the DNA TGTGCCAGCAGCCCCGCCGGGAGTAGGTACGAGCAGTACTTC. Complete variable domain (other parts from reference TRBV11-2 and TRBJ2-7): EAGVAQSPRYKIIEKRQSVAFWCNPISGHATLYWYQQILGQGPKLLIQFQNNGVVDDSQLPKDRFSAERLKGVDSTLKIQPAKLEDSAVYLCASSPAGSRYEQYFGPGTRLTVT.

This clonotype was recorded at least ten times. This CDR3 is CASSPAGARQGVTGELFF. DNA for the CDR3: TGTGCCAGCAGTCCGGCGGGAGCCCGACAGGGGGTCACCGGGGAGCTGTTTTTT. The chain recombines TRBV28 with TRBJ2-2, with 9 bases aligning to TRBD1. Germline lookup yields CDR1 MDHEN and CDR2 SYDVKM. The CDR3 is 18 residues long. Trimming cost V 5 bases and J 4 bases; bases outside gene matches: 14. The whole variable domain, filled in from reference TRBV28 and TRBJ2-2, reads DVKVTQSSRYLVKRTGEKVFLECVQDMDHENMFWYRQDPGLGLRLIYFSYDVKMKEKGDIPEGYSVSREKKERFSLILESASTNQTSMYLCASSPAGARQGVTGELFFGEGSRLTVL.

The chain is built from TRBV5-1 and TRBJ2-7; TRBD2 matches at 11 bases. This CDR3 is 19 amino acids long. Trimming cost V 0 bases and J 1 base; bases outside gene matches: 12. Germline values: CDR1 SGHRS, CDR2 YFSETQ. For the CDR3, the DNA is TGCGCCAGCAGCTTGGGGACTAGCGGGCACATAACGTGGTCCTACGAGCAGTACTTC. Translating gives CASSLGTSGHITWSYEQYF.

This clonotype showed up just a few times. The chain recombines TRBV27 with TRBJ2-5, with D tentatively TRBD1 (7 bases). The CDR3 spans 16 residues. In germline, CDR1 is MNHEY, CDR2 SMNVEV (reference sequence). Deletions cut 3 bases from V and 1 base from J, with 15 bases between. Here the CDR3 reads CASSLKAGGLQETQYF. The CDR3 bases are TGTGCCAGCAGTTTGAAGGCAGGGGGGCTCCAAGAGACCCAGTACTTC.

In this sample, this clonotype turned up a few times. This chain joins TRBV7-6 and TRBJ2-2; 10 bases align to TRBD1. The CDR3 is 18 amino acids. Germline CDR1 SGHVS, CDR2 FNYEAQ. J was trimmed by 0 bases and V by 5 bases; bases with no gene match: 9. CDR3 DNA sequence: TGTGCCAGCAGCCAGGGAGGGGGACAGGGGACGAACACCGGGGAGCTGTTTTTT. Translating it yields CASSQGGGQGTNTGELFF.

This rearrangement joins TRBV4-1 to TRBJ2-5; 7 positions match TRBD1. The CDR3 loop spans 15 amino acids. The trim removed 0 bases at V and 1 base at J, leaving 2 bases unmatched. Per germline, CDR1 MGHRA and CDR2 YSYEKL. The CDR3 reads CASSQESGGQETQYF. CDR3 nucleotide sequence: TGCGCCAGCAGCCAAGAATCAGGGGGCCAAGAGACCCAGTACTTC.

The rearrangement links TRBV9 to TRBJ2-2, with no clear D. V was trimmed by 3 bases and J by 6 bases, leaving 15 bases between them. Germline values: CDR1 SGDLS, CDR2 YYNGEE. This CDR3 spans 15 amino acids. The CDR3: CASSGSGRAPGELFF. Written as DNA, the CDR3 is TGTGCCAGCAGCGGCAGTGGAAGGGCCCCCGGGGAGCTGTTTTTT.

This clonotype was observed at least ten times. The chain combines TRBV5-1 with TRBJ2-5, with D hard to call. V lost 4 bases and J lost 1, with 11 bases in between. Germline CDR1 and CDR2: SGHRS and YFSETQ. The CDR3 runs to 14 residues. CDR3: CASSPGSTQETQYF. In nucleotides, the CDR3 is TGCGCCAGCAGCCCTGGCAGCACCCAAGAGACCCAGTACTTC.

This clonotype was found many times. The gene calls are TRBV18 and TRBJ2-3; D remains unclear. V was clipped by 3 bases and J by 0 bases, with 16 bases between them. The CDR3 is 17 amino acids. Germline V gene sequence: CDR1 KGHSH, CDR2 LQKENI. This CDR3 reads CASSPSPGGGSTDTQYF. CDR3 sequence (DNA): TGTGCCAGCTCACCCTCCCCCGGCGGCGGTAGCACAGATACGCAGTATTTT. The full variable domain, its missing parts supplied by reference TRBV18 and TRBJ2-3, is NAGVMQNPRHLVRRRGQEARLRCSPMKGHSHVYWYRQLPEEGLKFMVYLQKENIIDESGMPKERFSAEFPKEGPSILRIQQVVRGDSAAYFCASSPSPGGGSTDTQYFGPGTRLTVL.

This clonotype has only a few counts. The chain uses TRBV28 and TRBJ1-1; TRBD1 might be the D (6 bases). The germline V gene has CDR1 MDHEN and CDR2 SYDVKM. The CDR3 is 15 amino acids. Trimming removed 6 bases at V and 7 bases at J, with 21 bases between. This CDR3 is CASSHRQDSKSEAFF. CDR3 sequence (DNA): TGTGCCAGCAGCCATAGACAGGACTCGAAAAGTGAAGCTTTCTTT.

This clonotype was seen repeatedly, ten times or more. One end of the junction does not line up with germline, which may come from a read error. V usage is TRBV7-3 and J usage is TRBJ2-2; perhaps TRBD2 as D (5 bases). Looked up from germline, CDR1 is SGHTA and CDR2 is FQGTGA. This CDR3 spans 13 amino acids. CDR3 DNA sequence: TGTGCCAGCTCGTTTGGGCGTGCCGGGGAGCTTTTTTTT. This encodes CASSFGRAGELFF.

This clonotype has more than one count but fewer than ten. This sequence joins TRBV2 and TRBJ2-1, with 9 bases fitting TRBD1. The CDR3 is 16 amino acids. V shed 6 bases and J 4 bases; nucleotides not matched to a gene: 10. CDR1 is SNHLY and CDR2 is FYNNEI in the germline V gene. The CDR3 DNA sequence: TGTGCCAGCAGCGGAAGACAGGGGGTCCGATACAATGAGCAGTTCTTC. Protein product: CASSGRQGVRYNEQFF.

This clonotype has at least ten counts. The chain is built from TRBV20-1 and TRBJ2-7, with 8 nucleotides matching TRBD1. The germline gives CDR1 DFQATT, CDR2 SNEGSKA (reference sequence). This CDR3 is built from 14 residues. Trimming took 0 bases from V and 2 from J; bases not matched to a gene: 3. CDR3 nucleotides: TGCAGTGCTAGAGAGGGACAGGTTCCCTACGAGCAGTACTTC. This encodes CSAREGQVPYEQYF.

This clonotype was observed at least ten times. V and J are TRBV5-1 and TRBJ1-6; D ambiguous. CDR1 and CDR2 (germline): SGHRS, YFSETQ. V lost 2 bases to trimming and J lost 10 bases, with 10 bases between them. The CDR3 sequence is 13 residues long. CDR3 sequence: CASSLETISPLHF. The CDR3 DNA sequence: TGCGCCAGCAGCTTAGAAACGATATCACCCCTCCACTTT.

The chain joins TRBV30 to TRBJ2-5, with a tentative D call TRBD1 (6 bases). This CDR3 comprises 14 residues. Trimming took 4 bases from V and 0 from J, leaving 12 bases between them. CDR1 is GTSNPN, CDR2 SVGIG, per germline (reference sequence). The chain's CDR3 is CAWKKQGNQETQYF. CDR3 nucleotides: TGTGCCTGGAAGAAACAGGGAAACCAAGAGACCCAGTACTTC.

This clonotype has at least ten counts. This chain links TRBV7-9 with TRBJ1-1, with 7 bases identical to TRBD1. From germline, CDR1 is SEHNR and CDR2 FQNEAQ (reference sequence). Germline trimming cut 2 bases from V and 1 base from J; bases unmatched to any gene: 7. The CDR3 is made up of 16 amino acids. The CDR3 sequence: CASSLLPGGENTEAFF. The CDR3 DNA reads as TGTGCCAGCAGCTTATTGCCAGGGGGTGAGAACACTGAAGCTTTCTTT.

In its sample, this clonotype was seen many times. This chain links TRBV6-2 or TRBV6-3 with TRBJ1-1; 7 nucleotides align to TRBD1. V was clipped by 5 bases and J by 7 bases; unmatched bases: 4. The germline V gene has CDR1 MNHEY and CDR2 SVGEGT. The CDR3 loop spans 12 amino acids. The CDR3 protein is CASSRQGNEAFF. In nucleotides, the CDR3 is TGTGCCAGCAGTCGACAGGGAAATGAAGCTTTCTTT.

This clonotype occurred many times. The genes are TRBV6-4 and TRBJ2-3; 7 nucleotides line up with TRBD2. Trimming removed 0 bases from V and 6 bases from J; junction bases left unmatched: 9. Germline-derived CDR1 and CDR2 are MRHNA and SNTAGT. This CDR3 spans 16 amino acids. CDR3 sequence reads: CASSDSAGSGKDTQYF. The CDR3 coding sequence is TGTGCCAGCAGTGACTCAGCGGGGTCGGGCAAGGATACGCAGTATTTT.

This clonotype was recorded at least ten times. The rearrangement links TRBV6-5 to TRBJ2-3, with D perhaps matching TRBD2 (5 bases). With 0 bases removed from V and 2 bases from J, the gap between germline ends came to 9 bases. The CDR3 runs to 15 residues. Per germline, CDR1 MNHEY and CDR2 SVGAGI. CDR3 protein: CASSYSRTYTDTQYF. In DNA, the CDR3 is TGTGCCAGCAGTTACTCCCGGACTTACACAGATACGCAGTATTTT.

This clonotype was seen at least ten times. V and J are TRBV11-2 and TRBJ2-2; no definite D call. V was clipped by 3 bases and J by 2 bases, with 4 bases between them. The CDR3 is 13 residues long. Germline values: CDR1 SGHAT, CDR2 FQNNGV. Here the CDR3 reads CASSLTNTGELFF. DNA of the CDR3: TGTGCCAGCAGCTTGACAAACACCGGGGAGCTGTTTTTT.

This clonotype was recorded many times. This chain links TRBV19 with TRBJ2-1, with 10 bases aligning to TRBD2. The CDR3 has 15 amino acids. CDR1 and CDR2 from the germline V gene are LNHDA and SQIVND (reference sequence). V gave up 7 bases and J gave up 7 bases; unmatched junction bases: 10. The CDR3 loop is CASTPRSGRANEQFF. CDR3 DNA sequence: TGTGCCAGTACCCCCAGGAGCGGGAGGGCGAATGAGCAGTTCTTC.